This T cell receptor (beta chain) was captured in a study of vaccination and CD4 T cells after COVID-19. About the research overall: Six males and four females, two Hispanic, made up the convalescents.

As for treatment: 10-day PBMC culture with coronavirus spike peptide pools or control peptides (ViraFEST assay). Sequenced with the Oncomine TCR Beta short-read assay was DNA taken from cultured CD4+ T cells. TCRdb itself ran the PCR reads through MiXCR, one entry per CDR3 protein. This table holds some 13,000 distinct CDR3 sequences, approximately 57% found once. CDR3 length: 16 residues. Germline assignment: CDR1 SEHNR and CDR2 FQNEAQ (reference sequence). Losses at the gene ends were 1 base for V and 6 bases for J; bases not matched to a gene: 3. This clonotype was observed a few times. Antigen unknown.

The receptor was derived from a human donor who had recovered from COVID-19. The source material was CD4+ T cells from blood, cultured in vitro. The chain is built from TRBV7-9 and TRBJ2-2; 12 nucleotides line up with TRBD2. The CDR3 bases are TGTGCCAGCAGCTTAGGACTAGCGGGAGAGGCCGGGGAGCTGTTTTTT. It translates to CASSLGLAGEAGELFF.